This is a list of T cell receptor beta chains from one sample in a study of cytomegalovirus exposure and HLA in healthy donors. The protocol was immunoSEQ multiplex PCR, while the TCRdb copy is restricted to in-frame clones and leaves out a portion. In all, the sample yields 70,000 or so clones. The specimen sequenced was PBMCs. These receptors came from a man in his forties or fifties in good health and CMV-seronegative. Each CDR3 is given without its conserved first and last residue. Each record gives: J gene, V gene, CDR3 protein.

J gene: TRBJ2-7
V gene: TRBV4-2
CDR3 protein: ASSQYSGTGSTEQY

J gene: TRBJ2-1
V gene: TRBV4-1
CDR3 protein: ASSRARGDYNEQF

J gene: TRBJ1-1
V gene: TRBV29-1
CDR3 protein: SVETGTNTEAF

J gene: TRBJ2-7
V gene: TRBV6-6
CDR3 protein: ASSRTSGRAYEQY

J gene: TRBJ2-3
V gene: TRBV10-3
CDR3 protein: AISAGQGVSTDTQY

J gene: TRBJ2-1
V gene: TRBV6-4
CDR3 protein: ASTIGIAGGMSYNEQF

J gene: TRBJ1-3
V gene: TRBV7-2
CDR3 protein: ASSYTGTAGWNTIY

J gene: TRBJ1-1
V gene: TRBV7-6
CDR3 protein: ASSPRQTTEAF

J gene: TRBJ2-6
V gene: TRBV4-3
CDR3 protein: ASSQDRVGLAGIRSGANVLT

J gene: TRBJ2-5
V gene: TRBV2
CDR3 protein: ASSPGLAGGQETQY

J gene: TRBJ2-5
V gene: TRBV6-6
CDR3 protein: ASSYGLAETQY

J gene: TRBJ2-3
V gene: TRBV27
CDR3 protein: ASSLGGARTDTQY

J gene: TRBJ2-2
V gene: TRBV2
CDR3 protein: ASRRGQNTGELF

J gene: TRBJ1-2
V gene: TRBV29-1
CDR3 protein: SVDRGGGAGANYGYT

J gene: TRBJ1-5
V gene: TRBV6-1
CDR3 protein: ASSEPVTGVNNQPQH

J gene: TRBJ1-1
V gene: TRBV10-3
CDR3 protein: ATWDRATEAF

J gene: TRBJ1-2
V gene: TRBV5-4
CDR3 protein: ASSLGGPTGVRDYGYT

J gene: TRBJ1-3
V gene: TRBV7-2
CDR3 protein: ASSLVFRTGQSSGNTIY

J gene: TRBJ1-2
V gene: TRBV4-3
CDR3 protein: ASSQTAGTGVRGYT

J gene: TRBJ1-1
V gene: TRBV4-3
CDR3 protein: ASSQDRSNTEAF

J gene: TRBJ1-2
V gene: TRBV18
CDR3 protein: ASSPGRPGGYYGYT

J gene: TRBJ1-5
V gene: TRBV2
CDR3 protein: ASSPPGWGGNQPQH

J gene: TRBJ2-1
V gene: TRBV6-5
CDR3 protein: ASSYSGTGLNEQF

J gene: TRBJ2-3
V gene: TRBV10-3
CDR3 protein: AISGGGTDTQY

J gene: TRBJ1-2
V gene: TRBV2
CDR3 protein: ASSEGRTGYGYT

J gene: TRBJ1-2
V gene: TRBV7-9
CDR3 protein: ASSPPQGGYT

J gene: TRBJ1-1
V gene: TRBV7-9
CDR3 protein: ASSLAPGTEAF

J gene: TRBJ2-1
V gene: TRBV5-6
CDR3 protein: ASSLGGRPIYNEQF

J gene: TRBJ2-5
V gene: TRBV4-1
CDR3 protein: ASSPVGQQETQY

J gene: TRBJ2-5
V gene: TRBV5-4
CDR3 protein: ASSTTGFQETQY

J gene: TRBJ2-7
V gene: TRBV28
CDR3 protein: ASRPGLAGEAYEQY

J gene: TRBJ2-7
V gene: TRBV25-1
CDR3 protein: ASSGPTLAGTTYEQY

J gene: TRBJ2-5
V gene: TRBV7-2
CDR3 protein: ASSAFISAETQY

J gene: TRBJ1-1
V gene: TRBV9
CDR3 protein: ASSSGPMNTEAF

J gene: TRBJ1-1
V gene: TRBV30
CDR3 protein: AWSGTGNTEAF

J gene: TRBJ1-5
V gene: TRBV6-1
CDR3 protein: ASTAGLGSNQPQH

J gene: TRBJ2-1
V gene: TRBV11-3
CDR3 protein: ASSPGLAGENNEQF

J gene: TRBJ2-3
V gene: TRBV4-2
CDR3 protein: ASSQVETGFTDTQY

J gene: TRBJ1-5
V gene: TRBV6-6
CDR3 protein: ASSWVERPQPQH

J gene: TRBJ1-2
V gene: TRBV7-2
CDR3 protein: ASNTDLYYGYT

J gene: TRBJ1-2
V gene: TRBV28
CDR3 protein: ASSLRRGFGYT